The clone carrying this T cell receptor beta chain was detected a few times. The antigen is unknown. This sample is drawn from a study of identical twins. Study-wide results and caveats: Low generation-probability sequences were in excess among twin-shared out-of-frame alpha sequences. Zero-insertion results could be subject to partial confounding by invariant MAIT and iNKT cells.

TCRdb used MiXCR to reprocess the 5' RACE reads, holding one entry per CDR3 protein. The data show 450,000 or so distinct CDR3 sequences, 13% to 15% seen once. The CDR3 is made up of 17 amino acids. Deletions cut 4 bases from V and 2 bases from J, with 17 bases between. Germline lookup yields CDR1 MNHNS and CDR2 SASEGT. These data were also reused for a study on yellow fever vaccine responses in identical twins.

Sequences were obtained from CD4+ T cells sorted from blood. The chain couples TRBV6-1 to TRBJ2-2; tentatively, D is TRBD1 (6 bases). This receptor was taken from a woman between 18 and 30 years old in good health. CDR3 sequence reads: CASSVWGQPTNTGELFF. CDR3 DNA sequence: TGTGCCAGCAGTGTTTGGGGACAACCTACAAACACCGGGGAGCTGTTTTTT.